This T cell receptor beta chain was found in a study of T cells in Graves' hyperthyroidism and ophthalmopathy. This clonotype has a count of ten or more. Patients having uncontrolled infection, another autoimmune disease, pregnancy or lactation were not included. Clinical symptoms, serum thyroxine and TRAb, thyroid ultrasound and orbital computed tomography together formed the diagnostic basis. Amplified TCR beta CDR3 regions came from RNA transcripts. In the first-round RT-PCR of the TCR CDR3, the HTBI primer set was used. Via MiXCR, TCRdb re-called the multiplex PCR reads, giving one row per CDR3 protein. The sample shows 220,000 or so distinct CDR3 sequences, roughly 17% of them seen only once. The ends were cut back, 0 bases at V and 0 bases at J, with 10 bases in the middle. Germline lookup yields CDR1 SGDLS and CDR2 YYNGEE. This CDR3 is 15 amino acids long.

V gene TRBV9 combines with J gene TRBJ2-7, with D possibly TRBD2 on 6 matching bases. The specimen was blood. The receptor's source is a young woman with Graves' ophthalmopathy. For the CDR3, the DNA is TGTGCCAGCAGCGTAGCCGCGGGACCCTCCTACGAGCAGTACTTC. Protein: CASSVAAGPSYEQYF.